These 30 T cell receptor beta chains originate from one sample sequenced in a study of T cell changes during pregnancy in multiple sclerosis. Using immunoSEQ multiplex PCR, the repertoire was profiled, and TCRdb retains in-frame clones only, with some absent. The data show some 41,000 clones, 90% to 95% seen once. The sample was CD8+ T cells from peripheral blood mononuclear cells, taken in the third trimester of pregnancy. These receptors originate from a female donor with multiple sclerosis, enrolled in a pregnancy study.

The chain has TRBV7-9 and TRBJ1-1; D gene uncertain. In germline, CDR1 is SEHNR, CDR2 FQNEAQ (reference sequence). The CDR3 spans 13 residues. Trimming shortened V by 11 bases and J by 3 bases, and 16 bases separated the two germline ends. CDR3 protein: CAGEELGHTEAFF. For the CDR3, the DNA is TGTGCCGGGGAGGAGCTTGGGCACACTGAAGCTTTCTTT.

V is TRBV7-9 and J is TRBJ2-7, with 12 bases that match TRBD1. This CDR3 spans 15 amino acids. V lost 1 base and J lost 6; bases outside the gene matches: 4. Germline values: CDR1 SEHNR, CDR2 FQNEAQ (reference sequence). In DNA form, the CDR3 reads TGTGCCAGCAGCTTAGTGGGACAGGGGGCCATCGAGCAGTACTTC. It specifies CASSLVGQGAIEQYF.

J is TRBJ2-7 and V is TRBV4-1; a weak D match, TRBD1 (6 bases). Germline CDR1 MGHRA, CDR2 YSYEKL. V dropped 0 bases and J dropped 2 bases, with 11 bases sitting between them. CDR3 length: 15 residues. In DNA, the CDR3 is TGCGCCAGCAGCCAAGATAGGACAGCTACCTACGAGCAGTACTTC. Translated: CASSQDRTATYEQYF.

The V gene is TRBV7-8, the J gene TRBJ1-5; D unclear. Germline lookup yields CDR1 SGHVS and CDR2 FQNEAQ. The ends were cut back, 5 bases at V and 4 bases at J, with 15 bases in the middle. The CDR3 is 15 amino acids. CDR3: CASSPEPGNNQPQHF. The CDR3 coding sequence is TGTGCCAGCAGCCCAGAACCGGGAAATAATCAGCCCCAGCATTTT.

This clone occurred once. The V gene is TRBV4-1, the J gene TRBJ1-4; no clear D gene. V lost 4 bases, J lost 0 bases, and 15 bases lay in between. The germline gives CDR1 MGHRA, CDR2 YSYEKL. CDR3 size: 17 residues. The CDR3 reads CASSLLPPGSTNEKLFF. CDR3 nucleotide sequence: TGCGCCAGCAGCCTCCTCCCGCCGGGGTCAACTAATGAAAAACTGTTTTTT.

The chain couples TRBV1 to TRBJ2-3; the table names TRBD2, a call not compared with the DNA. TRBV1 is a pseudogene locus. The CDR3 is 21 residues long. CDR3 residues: CTSSQDAPGTFPLLLTDTQYF. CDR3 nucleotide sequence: TGCACCAGCAGCCAAGATGCCCCCGGGACTTTTCCACTCCTCCTCACAGATACGCAGTATTTT.

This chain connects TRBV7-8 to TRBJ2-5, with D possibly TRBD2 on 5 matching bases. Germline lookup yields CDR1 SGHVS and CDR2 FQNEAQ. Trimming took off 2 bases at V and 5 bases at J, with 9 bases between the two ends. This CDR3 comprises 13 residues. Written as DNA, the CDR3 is TGTGCCAGCAGCTTACCTAGCCTCGAGACCCAGTACTTC. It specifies CASSLPSLETQYF.

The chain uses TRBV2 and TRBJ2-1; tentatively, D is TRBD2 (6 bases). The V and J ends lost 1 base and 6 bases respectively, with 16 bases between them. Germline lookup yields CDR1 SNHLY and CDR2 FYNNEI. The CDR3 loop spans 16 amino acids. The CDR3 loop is CASSEGITSLGNEQFF. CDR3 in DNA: TGTGCCAGCAGTGAAGGGATAACTAGCTTGGGCAATGAGCAGTTCTTC.

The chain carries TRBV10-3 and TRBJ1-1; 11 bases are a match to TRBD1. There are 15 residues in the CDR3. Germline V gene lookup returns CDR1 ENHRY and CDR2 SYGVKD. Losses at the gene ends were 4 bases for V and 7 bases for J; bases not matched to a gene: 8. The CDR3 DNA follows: TGTGCCATCAGTGGAGGGACAGGGGGTTATGATGAAGCTTTCTTT. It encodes CAISGGTGGYDEAFF.

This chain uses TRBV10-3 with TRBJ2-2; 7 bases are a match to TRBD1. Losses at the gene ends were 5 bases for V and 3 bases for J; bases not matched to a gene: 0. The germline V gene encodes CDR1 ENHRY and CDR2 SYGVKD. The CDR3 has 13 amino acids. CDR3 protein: CAISTGDTGELFF. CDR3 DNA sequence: TGTGCCATCAGTACAGGGGACACCGGGGAGCTGTTTTTT.

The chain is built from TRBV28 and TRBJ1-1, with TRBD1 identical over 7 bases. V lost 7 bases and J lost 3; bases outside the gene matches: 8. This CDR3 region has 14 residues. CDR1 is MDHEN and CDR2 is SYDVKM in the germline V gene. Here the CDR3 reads CASTPTGRDTEAFF. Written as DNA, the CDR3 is TGTGCCAGCACGCCGACAGGGAGAGACACTGAAGCTTTCTTT.

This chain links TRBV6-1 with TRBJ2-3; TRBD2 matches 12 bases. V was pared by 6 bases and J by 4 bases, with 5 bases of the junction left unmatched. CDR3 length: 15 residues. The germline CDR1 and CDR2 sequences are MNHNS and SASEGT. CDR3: CASRETSGSSDTQYF. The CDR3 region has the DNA TGTGCCAGCAGGGAGACTAGCGGGAGTTCAGATACGCAGTATTTT.

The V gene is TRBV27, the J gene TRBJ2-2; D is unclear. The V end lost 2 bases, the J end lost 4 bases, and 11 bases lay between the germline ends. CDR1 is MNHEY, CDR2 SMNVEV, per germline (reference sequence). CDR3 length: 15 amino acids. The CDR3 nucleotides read TGTGCCAGCAGTTTAACAGACATCGGCACCGGGGAGCTGTTTTTT. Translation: CASSLTDIGTGELFF.

Here the CDR3 DNA reads TGTGCCAGCACCCCAATCCAGGGTTCGAATGAAAAACTGTTTTTT. Its translation is CASTPIQGSNEKLFF. V is TRBV4-2 and J is TRBJ1-4, with D possibly matching TRBD1 (5 bases). CDR1 is LGHNA and CDR2 is YNFKEQ in the germline V gene. CDR3 length: 15 residues. V dropped 7 bases and J dropped 5 bases, with 17 bases sitting between them.

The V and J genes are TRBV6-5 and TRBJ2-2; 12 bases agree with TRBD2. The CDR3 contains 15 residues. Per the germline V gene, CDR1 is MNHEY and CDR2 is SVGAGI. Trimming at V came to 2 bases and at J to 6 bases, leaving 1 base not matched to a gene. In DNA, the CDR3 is TGTGCCAGCAGTTACGGACTAGCGGGACCCGGGGAGCTGTTTTTT. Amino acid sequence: CASSYGLAGPGELFF.

CDR3 bases: TGTGCCAGCACGCGGGGAGCGACCTACGAGCAGTACTTC. This encodes CASTRGATYEQYF. The chain combines TRBV6-1 with TRBJ2-7; the D gene is possibly TRBD2 (6 bases). V lost 7 bases and J 2 bases, leaving 12 bases between the germline ends. This CDR3 spans 13 amino acids. From germline, CDR1 is MNHNS and CDR2 SASEGT.

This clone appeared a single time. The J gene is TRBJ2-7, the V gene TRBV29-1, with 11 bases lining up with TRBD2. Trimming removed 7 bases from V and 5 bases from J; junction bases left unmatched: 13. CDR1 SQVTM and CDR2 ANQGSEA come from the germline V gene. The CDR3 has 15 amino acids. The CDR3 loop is CSAQTGTSGSNEQYF. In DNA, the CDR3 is TGCAGCGCACAAACCGGGACTAGCGGCTCGAACGAGCAGTACTTC.

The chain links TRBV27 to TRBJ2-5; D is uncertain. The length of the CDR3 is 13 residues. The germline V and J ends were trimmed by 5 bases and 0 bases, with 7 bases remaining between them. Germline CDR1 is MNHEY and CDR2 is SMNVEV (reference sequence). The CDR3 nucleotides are TGTGCCAGCAGTCCCCCGTACCAAGAGACCCAGTACTTC. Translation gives CASSPPYQETQYF.

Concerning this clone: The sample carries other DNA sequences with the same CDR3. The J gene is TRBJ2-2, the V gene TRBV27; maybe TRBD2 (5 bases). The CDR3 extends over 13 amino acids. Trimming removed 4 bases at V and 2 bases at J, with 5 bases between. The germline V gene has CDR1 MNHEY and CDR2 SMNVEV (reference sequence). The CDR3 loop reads CASSSGNTGELFF. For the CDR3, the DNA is TGTGCCAGCAGTTCGGGAAACACCGGGGAGCTGTTTTTT.

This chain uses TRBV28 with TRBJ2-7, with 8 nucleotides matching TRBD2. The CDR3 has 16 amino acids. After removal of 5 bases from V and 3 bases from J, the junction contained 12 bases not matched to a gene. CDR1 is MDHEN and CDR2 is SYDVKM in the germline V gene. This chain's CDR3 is CASSPPGGEVDYEQYF. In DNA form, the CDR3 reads TGTGCCAGCAGTCCACCGGGAGGGGAGGTGGACTACGAGCAGTACTTC.

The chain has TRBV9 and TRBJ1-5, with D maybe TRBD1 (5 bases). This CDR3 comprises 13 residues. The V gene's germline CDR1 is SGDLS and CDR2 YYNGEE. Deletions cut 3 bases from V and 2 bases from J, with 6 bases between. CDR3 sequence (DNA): TGTGCCAGCAGCGGGGGGGGCAATCAGCCCCAGCATTTT. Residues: CASSGGGNQPQHF.

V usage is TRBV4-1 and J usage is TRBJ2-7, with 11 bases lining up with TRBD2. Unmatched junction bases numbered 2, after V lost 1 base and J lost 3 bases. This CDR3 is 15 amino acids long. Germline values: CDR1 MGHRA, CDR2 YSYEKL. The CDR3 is CASSQGTSGFYEQYF. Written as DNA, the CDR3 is TGCGCCAGCAGCCAAGGGACTAGCGGGTTCTACGAGCAGTACTTC.

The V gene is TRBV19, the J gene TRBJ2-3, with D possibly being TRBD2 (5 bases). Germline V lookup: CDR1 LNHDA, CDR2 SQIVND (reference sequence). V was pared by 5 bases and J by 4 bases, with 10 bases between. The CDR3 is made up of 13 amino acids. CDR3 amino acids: CASSWTRADTQYF. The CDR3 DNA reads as TGTGCCAGTAGTTGGACGAGGGCAGATACGCAGTATTTT.

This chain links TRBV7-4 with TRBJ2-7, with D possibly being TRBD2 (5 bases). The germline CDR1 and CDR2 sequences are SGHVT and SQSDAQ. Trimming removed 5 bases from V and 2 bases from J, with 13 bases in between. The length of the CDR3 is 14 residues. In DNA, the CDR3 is TGTGCCAGCAGCCCGAACCGGGAACCCTACGAGCAGTACTTC. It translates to CASSPNREPYEQYF.

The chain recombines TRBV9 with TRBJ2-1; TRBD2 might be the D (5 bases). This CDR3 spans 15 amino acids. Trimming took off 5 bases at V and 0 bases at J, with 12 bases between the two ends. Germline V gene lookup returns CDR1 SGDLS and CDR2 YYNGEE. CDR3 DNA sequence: TGTGCCAGCAGTGACCCCGGGGACTCCTACAATGAGCAGTTCTTC. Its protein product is CASSDPGDSYNEQFF.

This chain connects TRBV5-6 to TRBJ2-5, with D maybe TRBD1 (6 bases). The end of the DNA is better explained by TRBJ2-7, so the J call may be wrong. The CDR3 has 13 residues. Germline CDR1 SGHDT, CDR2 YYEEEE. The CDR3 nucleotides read TGTGCCAGCAGCTTCCAGGGGAACTACGAGCAGTACTTC. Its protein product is CASSFQGNYEQYF.

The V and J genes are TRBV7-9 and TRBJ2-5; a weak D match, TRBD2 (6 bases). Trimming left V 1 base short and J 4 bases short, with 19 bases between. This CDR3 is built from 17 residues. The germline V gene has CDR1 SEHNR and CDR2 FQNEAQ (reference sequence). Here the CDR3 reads CASSLEFAEGRRETQYF. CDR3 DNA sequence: TGTGCCAGCAGCTTAGAGTTCGCGGAGGGCCGGCGAGAGACCCAGTACTTC.

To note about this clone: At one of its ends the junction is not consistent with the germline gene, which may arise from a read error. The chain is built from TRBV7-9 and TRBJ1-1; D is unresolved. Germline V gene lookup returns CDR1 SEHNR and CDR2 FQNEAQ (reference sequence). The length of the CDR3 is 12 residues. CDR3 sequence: CASSSSPRLVDF. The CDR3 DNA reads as TGTGCCAGCAGCTCAAGCCCCCGCCTTGTCGACTTT.

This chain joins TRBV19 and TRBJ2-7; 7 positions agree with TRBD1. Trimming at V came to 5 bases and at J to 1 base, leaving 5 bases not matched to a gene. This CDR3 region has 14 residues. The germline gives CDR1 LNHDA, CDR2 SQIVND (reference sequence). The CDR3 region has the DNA TGTGCCAGTAGTTGGGGGACAGATTCCTACGAGCAGTACTTC. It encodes CASSWGTDSYEQYF.

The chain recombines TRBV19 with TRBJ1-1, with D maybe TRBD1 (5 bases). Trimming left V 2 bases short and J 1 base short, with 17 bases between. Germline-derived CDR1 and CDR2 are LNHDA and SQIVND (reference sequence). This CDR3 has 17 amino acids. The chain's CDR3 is CASSIKSWTSSNTEAFF. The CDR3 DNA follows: TGTGCCAGTAGTATAAAATCTTGGACATCCTCGAACACTGAAGCTTTCTTT.